Shown below are 22 T cell receptor beta chains from a single sample sequenced in a study of T-cell memory formation after mild COVID-19. MiXCR, run by TCRdb on the 5' RACE reads, gives a single entry per CDR3 protein. The sample carries fewer than 50,000 distinct CDR3 sequences, roughly 12% recorded once. The specimen was PBMCs or a T cell subset sorted from them (not recorded which). These receptors all come from a man between 18 and 29 years old who had mild COVID-19 (a few samples of this study predate the infection). Cell type and time point are not known.

The genes are TRBV11-1 and TRBJ1-1; TRBD1 matches 8 bases. The germline gives CDR1 SGHAT, CDR2 FQDESV (reference sequence). Trimming removed 3 bases from V and 4 bases from J; junction bases left unmatched: 7. This CDR3 has 15 residues. CDR3 protein: CASSFQGAVSTEAFF. For the CDR3, the DNA is TGTGCCAGCAGCTTCCAGGGGGCTGTCAGCACTGAAGCTTTCTTT.

This clonotype was seen a handful of times. This chain joins TRBV6-2 or TRBV6-3 and TRBJ1-1; D is possibly TRBD1 (6 bases). The V gene lost 5 bases and the J gene lost 4 bases, with 14 bases spanning the gap. The CDR3 sequence is 14 residues long. From germline, CDR1 is MNHEY and CDR2 SVGEGT. In DNA form, the CDR3 reads TGTGCCAGCAGTCGCGACGGACAGATCACTGAAGCTTTCTTT. Amino acids: CASSRDGQITEAFF.

The chain links TRBV20-1 to TRBJ2-1; D call uncertain. Germline loops: CDR1 DFQATT, CDR2 SNEGSKA (reference sequence). The CDR3 covers 14 residues. The germline V and J ends were trimmed by 5 bases and 4 bases, with 15 bases remaining between them. Written as DNA, the CDR3 is TGCAGTGCTCTAACCCCCGGAGCGTACAATGAGCAGTTCTTC. This sequence encodes CSALTPGAYNEQFF.

This clonotype has just a few counts. J is TRBJ2-1 and V is TRBV11-2, with TRBD1 matching over 11 bases. This CDR3 comprises 15 residues. V trimming: 7 bases; J trimming: 6 bases; junction bases outside the gene matches: 8. CDR1 and CDR2 from the germline V gene are SGHAT and FQNNGV. The CDR3 DNA reads TGTGCCAGCAACCCCGGACAGGGGGCGAGCAATGAGCAGTTCTTC. This codes for CASNPGQGASNEQFF.

The V and J genes are TRBV25-1 and TRBJ2-5; D gene uncertain. The CDR3 covers 14 residues. CDR1 MGHDK and CDR2 SYGVNS come from the germline V gene. The V gene lost 2 bases and the J gene lost 2 bases, with 9 bases spanning the gap. The CDR3 sequence: CASSEKTMQETQYF. The DNA for the CDR3 is TGTGCCAGCAGTGAAAAAACAATGCAAGAGACCCAGTACTTC. The complete variable domain, with remaining parts taken from reference TRBV25-1 and TRBJ2-5, reads EADIYQTPRYLVIGTGKKITLECSQTMGHDKMYWYQQDPGMELHLIHYSYGVNSTEKGDLSSESTVSRIRTEHFPLTLESARPSHTSQYLCASSEKTMQETQYFGPGTRLLVL.

This clonotype was seen many times. The chain couples TRBV7-2 to TRBJ2-7; the match to TRBD2 covers 8 bases. The CDR3 has 14 amino acids. Germline V CDR1 and CDR2: SGHTA, FQGNSA. The V gene end was trimmed by 1 base and the J gene end by 4 bases; junction bases not matched to a gene: 3. The CDR3 nucleotides are TGTGCCAGCAGCTTAGGTAGCGGGGCGTACGAGCAGTACGTC. Protein sequence: CASSLGSGAYEQYV.

This clonotype was detected a few times. This sequence joins TRBV29-1 and TRBJ2-5; TRBD1 aligns across 7 bases. Per the germline V gene, CDR1 is SQVTM and CDR2 is ANQGSEA. CDR3 length equals 16 residues. The trim removed 0 bases at V and 3 bases at J, leaving 10 bases unmatched. The CDR3 bases are TGCAGCGTTGAAGACCCCCTAATGCAGGGGGAAGAGACCCAGTACTTC. Its protein product is CSVEDPLMQGEETQYF.

The rearrangement joins TRBV28 to TRBJ2-1; 7 positions agree with TRBD1. CDR1 MDHEN and CDR2 SYDVKM come from the germline V gene. Trimming cost V 5 bases and J 10 bases; bases outside gene matches: 11. CDR3 length equals 14 residues. As DNA, the CDR3 is TGTGCCAGCAGTCCCCCTCGGACAGGAAAGGAGCAGTTCTTC. Translated, it gives CASSPPRTGKEQFF.

This clonotype was picked up many times. The CDR3 region has the DNA TGTGCCACTAAGACAGGGGGCGGAGATACGCAGTATTTT. Its translation: CATKTGGGDTQYF. The chain uses TRBV24-1 and TRBJ2-3, with 10 bases that match TRBD1. CDR1 and CDR2 from the germline V gene are KGHDR and SFDVKD. V shed 10 bases, J shed 5 bases, and the junction held 5 bases outside the gene matches. CDR3 length equals 13 residues.

There are many counts of this clonotype. The chain has TRBV7-2 and TRBJ2-1; D is unclear. The germline V and J ends were trimmed by 2 bases and 2 bases, with 7 bases remaining between them. Germline CDR1 SGHTA, CDR2 FQGNSA. The CDR3 is 14 amino acids. DNA for the CDR3: TGTGCCAGCAGCTTACTAAGTCCCTACAATGAGCAGTTCTTC. It is translated as CASSLLSPYNEQFF.

This clonotype appeared many times. The rearrangement links TRBV5-1 to TRBJ2-7; perhaps TRBD1 as D (6 bases). Trimming removed 4 bases at V and 7 bases at J, with 15 bases between. Germline V gene sequence: CDR1 SGHRS, CDR2 YFSETQ. This CDR3 region has 13 residues. The CDR3, as DNA: TGCGCCAGCAGCATCGATCAAACAGGGGAGCAGTACTTC. Protein sequence: CASSIDQTGEQYF.

This clonotype was recorded many times. This chain uses TRBV27 with TRBJ2-3, with D perhaps given as TRBD1 or TRBD2 (5 bases each). In germline, CDR1 is MNHEY, CDR2 SMNVEV (reference sequence). V dropped 7 bases and J dropped 4 bases, with 18 bases sitting between them. The CDR3 consists of 15 residues. The CDR3 loop is CASTLLGDSPDTQYF. The CDR3 DNA reads TGTGCCAGCACCCTACTGGGGGATAGTCCAGATACGCAGTATTTT.

This chain connects TRBV11-2 to TRBJ1-1; D perhaps matches TRBD1 (6 bases). Germline values: CDR1 SGHAT, CDR2 FQNNGV. The CDR3 is made up of 16 amino acids. V shed 1 base and J shed 0 bases, with 12 bases lying between them. This CDR3 is CASSLAVDSLNTEAFF. The CDR3 DNA sequence: TGTGCCAGCAGCTTAGCGGTGGACAGTCTGAACACTGAAGCTTTCTTT.

This clonotype came up a few times. The rearrangement links TRBV24-1 to TRBJ2-1; 7 nucleotides line up with TRBD2. From germline, CDR1 is KGHDR and CDR2 SFDVKD. V shed 3 bases and J 1 base; nucleotides not matched to a gene: 5. The CDR3 is 16 amino acids. CDR3 nucleotide sequence: TGTGCCACCAGTGATCCCCAGCGGGATTCCTACAATGAGCAGTTCTTC. Protein product: CATSDPQRDSYNEQFF.

The table lists this clonotype with a few counts. The chain links TRBV14 to TRBJ1-3, with a weak D call TRBD1 (6 bases). V lost 6 bases and J 2 bases, leaving 11 bases between the germline ends. Germline lookup yields CDR1 SGHDN and CDR2 FVKESK. The length of the CDR3 is 14 residues. CDR3 coding DNA: TGTGCCAGCAGAAGGGGGGGAGCTGGAAACACCATATATTTT. Translated, it gives CASRRGGAGNTIYF.

This clonotype was picked up many times. The chain carries TRBV7-6 and TRBJ2-3; no reliable D call. V lost 3 bases and J lost 0, with 1 base in between. The V gene's germline CDR1 is SGHVS and CDR2 FNYEAQ. This CDR3 region has 12 residues. Written as DNA, the CDR3 is TGTGCCAGCAGCTTTAGCACAGATACGCAGTATTTT. As protein: CASSFSTDTQYF. Together with reference TRBV7-6 and TRBJ2-3, the CDR3 gives the full variable domain: GAGVSQSPRYKVTKRGQDVALRCDPISGHVSLYWYRQALGQGPEFLTYFNYEAQQDKSGLPNDRFSAERPEGSISTLTIQRTEQRDSAMYRCASSFSTDTQYFGPGTRLTVL.

The chain recombines TRBV12-3 or TRBV12-4 with TRBJ2-7; 8 nucleotides agree with TRBD1. This CDR3 region has 12 residues. V dropped 3 bases and J dropped 11; count of bases not matched to a gene: 6. The CDR3 DNA is TGTGCCAGCAGTTTTTATGGGACAGGAAAGTACTTC. Its protein product is CASSFYGTGKYF.

A few counts support this clonotype. This sequence joins TRBV29-1 and TRBJ2-1; 8 bases map to TRBD2. V shed 8 bases, J shed 5 bases, and the junction held 11 bases outside the gene matches. In germline, CDR1 is SQVTM, CDR2 ANQGSEA. The CDR3 has 14 residues. The CDR3, as DNA: TGCAGCTTAATAGCGGGGCCAGGCCACAATGAGCAGTTCTTC. As protein: CSLIAGPGHNEQFF.

The genes are TRBV7-2 and TRBJ1-1; D remains unclear. V shed 6 bases and J shed 5 bases, with 13 bases lying between them. Looked up from germline, CDR1 is SGHTA and CDR2 is FQGNSA. The CDR3 length is 13 residues. The CDR3 reads CASSRRPGTEAFF. The CDR3 DNA follows: TGTGCCAGCAGTCGTAGACCGGGAACTGAAGCTTTCTTT.

V gene TRBV5-5 combines with J gene TRBJ2-1; TRBD1 might be the D (6 bases). V lost 4 bases to trimming and J lost 5 bases, with 19 bases between them. CDR1 is SGHKS and CDR2 is YYEKEE in the germline V gene (reference sequence). The CDR3 has 16 amino acids. Written as DNA, the CDR3 is TGTGCCAGCAGCCTAAGACAGGCTCATCGGGACAATGAGCAGTTCTTC. Its translation: CASSLRQAHRDNEQFF. Together with reference TRBV5-5 and TRBJ2-1, the CDR3 gives the full variable domain: DAGVTQSPTHLIKTRGQQVTLRCSPISGHKSVSWYQQVLGQGPQFIFQYYEKEERGRGNFPDRFSARQFPNYSSELNVNALLLGDSALYLCASSLRQAHRDNEQFFGPGTRLTVL.

This clonotype was detected many times. The rearrangement uses TRBV5-1 and TRBJ2-3; 9 bases align to TRBD2. V shed 4 bases, J shed 2 bases, and the junction held 5 bases outside the gene matches. The CDR3 covers 15 residues. Germline lookup yields CDR1 SGHRS and CDR2 YFSETQ. CDR3 region: CASSRGLAPTDTQYF. The DNA of the CDR3 is TGCGCCAGCAGCCGGGGACTAGCTCCCACAGATACGCAGTATTTT. The variable domain in full, completed from reference TRBV5-1 and TRBJ2-3, reads KAGVTQTPRYLIKTRGQQVTLSCSPISGHRSVSWYQQTPGQGLQFLFEYFSETQRNKGNFPGRFSGRQFSNSRSEMNVSTLELGDSALYLCASSRGLAPTDTQYFGPGTRLTVL.

This clonotype was seen many times. The chain combines TRBV5-6 with TRBJ1-5, with a tentative D call TRBD1 (5 bases). The CDR3 loop spans 15 amino acids. Germline CDR1 is SGHDT and CDR2 is YYEEEE. The V end lost 0 bases, the J end lost 4 bases, and 11 bases lay between the germline ends. The CDR3 loop reads CASSLGPGVNQPQHF. The CDR3 nucleotides are TGTGCCAGCAGCTTGGGGCCGGGGGTTAATCAGCCCCAGCATTTT. Variable domain in full (rest from reference TRBV5-6 and TRBJ1-5): DAGVTQSPTHLIKTRGQQVTLRCSPKSGHDTVSWYQQALGQGPQFIFQYYEEEERQRGNFPDRFSGHQFPNYSSELNVNALLLGDSALYLCASSLGPGVNQPQHFGDGTRLSIL.